The clone carrying this TCR beta chain was recorded a few times. The data derive from a study of T cells in Graves' hyperthyroidism and ophthalmopathy. Authors of the study amplified TCR beta CDR3 regions from RNA transcripts. In the first-round RT-PCR of the TCR CDR3, the HTBI primer set was used. Using its own MiXCR run on the multiplex PCR reads, TCRdb lists one record per CDR3 protein. Among 600,000 to 900,000 distinct CDR3 sequences listed, about a sixth were seen once. Aged 18 to 65, the patients had hyperthyroidism that was newly diagnosed and had lasted under 2 months. Germline lookup yields CDR1 SQVTM and CDR2 ANQGSEA. This CDR3 has 14 residues. V was trimmed by 3 bases and J by 1 base, leaving 12 bases between them.

The chain joins TRBV29-1 to TRBJ1-2; a weak D match, TRBD1 (5 bases). The receptor's source is a man younger than 35 with Graves' hyperthyroidism. Specimen: blood. DNA for the CDR3: TGCAGCGTTGAGCCAGGGCCCTTTAACTATGGCTACACCTTC. This encodes CSVEPGPFNYGYTF.